The clone carrying this TCR beta chain has a count of ten or more. Each CDR3 protein is one row after TCRdb ran MiXCR on the 5' RACE reads. The table lists approximately 230,000 distinct CDR3 sequences, over 5% of them singletons. The data are from a study of identical twins. The CDR3 runs 14 residues. J was trimmed by 6 bases and V by 8 bases; bases with no gene match: 10. This same sample was also part of a study on T cells expressing NK-cell markers. According to that study: Within the sequenced cohort of eight donors, seven exhibited HCMV seropositivity and one was seronegative.

The sequencing sample was made of CD8+ T cells sorted from blood. The clonotype originates from a woman between 18 and 29 years old in good health. The gene calls are TRBV12-3 or TRBV12-4 and TRBJ1-5, with 7 bases that match TRBD1. CDR3 nucleotides: TGTGCCAGCGGGCCGGGACAGCGGCCTCAGCCCCAGCATTTT. Its protein product is CASGPGQRPQPQHF.